The next 18 T cell receptor beta chains were all read from a single sample in a study of blood T cells in healthy people across ages. Using a J-beta primer mix together with a sample-barcoded 5' primer, a second PCR was run for roughly 6 to 12 cycles. TCRdb redid the calling of the 5' RACE reads with MiXCR, one entry per CDR3 protein. The data show approximately 800,000 distinct CDR3 sequences, about 46% seen once. Sequencing used blood. All receptors come from a man older than 75 in good health.

This clonotype was picked up a small number of times. This chain connects TRBV5-1 to TRBJ2-5; D is possibly TRBD1 (6 bases). Germline CDR1 and CDR2: SGHRS and YFSETQ. The CDR3 extends over 15 amino acids. V was trimmed by 7 bases and J by 5 bases, leaving 21 bases between them. In nucleotides, the CDR3 is TGCGCCAGCCGCCGACCAGGGGAATTAGGGGAGACCCAGTACTTC. Amino acid sequence: CASRRPGELGETQYF.

V is TRBV20-1 and J is TRBJ2-5, with TRBD2 matching 8 bases. The germline gives CDR1 DFQATT, CDR2 SNEGSKA (reference sequence). The CDR3 totals 19 residues. V gave up 1 base and J gave up 3 bases; unmatched junction bases: 19. DNA for the CDR3: TGCAGTGCTAGAGGAGGGGGTAGAGCGGGGGACTTACTCGAAGAGACCCAGTACTTC. Its protein product is CSARGGGRAGDLLEETQYF.

This clonotype was seen just once. A much bigger clone sits one base away, suggesting this may be a read error. The chain joins TRBV20-1 to TRBJ2-1; 9 bases match TRBD2. This CDR3 spans 15 amino acids. Germline loops: CDR1 DFQATT, CDR2 SNEGSKA (reference sequence). V was pared by 6 bases and J by 8 bases, with 14 bases of the junction left unmatched. Here the CDR3 reads CSALTGREGHDEQFF. CDR3 coding DNA: TGCAGTGCCCTCACCGGGCGGGAGGGCCATGATGAGCAGTTCTTC.

This clonotype was found a few times. V gene TRBV28 combines with J gene TRBJ2-3; TRBD2 aligns across 8 bases. The germline CDR1 and CDR2 sequences are MDHEN and SYDVKM. After removal of 5 bases from V and 4 bases from J, the junction contained 11 bases not matched to a gene. The CDR3 is 16 amino acids. Written as DNA, the CDR3 is TGTGCCAGCAGTCTTGACCGCCCGGGGGGGGCAGATACGCAGTATTTT. Its translation is CASSLDRPGGADTQYF.

This sequence joins TRBV27 and TRBJ2-1; 10 bases agree with TRBD2. The J call may be incorrect, as the DNA end agrees better with TRBJ2-7. Germline lookup yields CDR1 MNHEY and CDR2 SMNVEV (reference sequence). This CDR3 is 16 amino acids long. The DNA for the CDR3 is TGTGCCAGCAGTTTAGCACTAGCGGGGCCCTTTTACGAGCAGTACTTC. Protein: CASSLALAGPFYEQYF.

The gene calls are TRBV9 and TRBJ2-7; D call uncertain. Germline CDR1 SGDLS, CDR2 YYNGEE. The CDR3 totals 15 residues. Trimming shortened V by 4 bases and J by 5 bases, and 19 bases separated the two germline ends. CDR3 region: CASSPRLLTAHEQYF. As DNA, the CDR3 is TGTGCCAGCAGCCCCCGGTTACTGACGGCCCACGAGCAGTACTTC.

A remark on this clonotype: Compared with germline, one end of the junction differs, possibly owing to a read error. The chain links TRBV11-2 to TRBJ1-2; 7 positions agree with TRBD1. There are 16 residues in the CDR3. The germline V gene encodes CDR1 SGHAT and CDR2 FQNNGV. Written as DNA, the CDR3 is TGTGTCAGCAGCTTAATTTCGACAGGGCATGGGGATGGCTACACCTTC. Translated, it gives CVSSLISTGHGDGYTF.

The chain links TRBV6-6 to TRBJ1-1, with 7 nucleotides matching TRBD1. CDR1 and CDR2 (germline): MNHNY, SVGAGI (reference sequence). V shed 7 bases and J 2 bases; nucleotides not matched to a gene: 7. This CDR3 has 14 residues. CDR3 region: CASKWDSRNTEAFF. CDR3 bases: TGTGCCAGCAAATGGGACAGCAGAAACACTGAAGCTTTCTTT.

V is TRBV29-1 and J is TRBJ2-2; D could derive from TRBD1 or TRBD2 (5 bases each). The germline V gene has CDR1 SQVTM and CDR2 ANQGSEA. V shed 6 bases and J shed 4 bases, with 12 bases lying between them. The CDR3 extends over 13 amino acids. The CDR3 is CSVSGASTGELFF. CDR3 DNA sequence: TGCAGCGTCTCCGGGGCTAGCACCGGGGAGCTGTTTTTT.

This clonotype occurred a few times. The chain couples TRBV12-3 or TRBV12-4 to TRBJ2-3; TRBD2 agrees at 7 bases. CDR3 size: 15 residues. Losses at the gene ends were 4 bases for V and 2 bases for J; bases not matched to a gene: 6. The CDR3 reads CASSWAGDVTDTQYF. The CDR3 DNA sequence: TGTGCCAGCAGTTGGGCGGGGGACGTCACAGATACGCAGTATTTT.

The V call is TRBV5-1, the J call TRBJ2-5, with D maybe TRBD2 (6 bases). Germline CDR1 and CDR2: SGHRS and YFSETQ. The CDR3 runs 14 residues. Trimming stripped 4 bases from V and 11 bases from J, with 21 bases between. The CDR3 is CASSRTSLYNEQYF. In DNA, the CDR3 is TGCGCCAGCAGCCGTACTAGCTTGTACAATGAGCAGTACTTC.

Details on this clonotype: Its ends do not fully match the called genes, so a read error is possible. The chain links TRBV11-2 to TRBJ2-5, with 9 bases that match TRBD2. This CDR3 has 15 amino acids. Germline V gene lookup returns CDR1 SGHAT and CDR2 FQNNGV. CDR3 region: CAGSLALAGRAEQYF. CDR3 DNA sequence: TGTGCCGGCAGCTTAGCACTAGCGGGTAGAGCTGAGCAGTACTTC.

The J gene is TRBJ1-5, the V gene TRBV6-6; D uncertain. The germline V gene has CDR1 MNHNY and CDR2 SVGAGI (reference sequence). This CDR3 contains 15 residues. V was pared by 2 bases and J by 2 bases, with 10 bases between. The DNA of the CDR3 is TGTGCCAGCAGTTACCCTAAGGAGGGCAATCAGCCCCAGCATTTT. Protein sequence: CASSYPKEGNQPQHF.

A few counts support this clonotype. The chain carries TRBV20-1 and TRBJ1-2; D gene unclear. Germline V gene lookup returns CDR1 DFQATT and CDR2 SNEGSKA (reference sequence). The CDR3 length is 15 residues. V lost 0 bases, J lost 0 bases, and 11 bases lay in between. The DNA of the CDR3 is TGCAGTGCTAGAGATTTGGCAGACCCTAACTATGGCTACACCTTC. Amino acids: CSARDLADPNYGYTF.

The V and J genes are TRBV7-2 and TRBJ2-3, with TRBD2 matching 10 bases. This CDR3 contains 16 residues. Germline loops: CDR1 SGHTA, CDR2 FQGNSA. The V gene end was trimmed by 5 bases and the J gene end by 5 bases; junction bases not matched to a gene: 10. This CDR3 is CASSLSSGSWEDTQYF. The CDR3 region has the DNA TGTGCCAGCAGCCTCTCTAGCGGGAGTTGGGAAGATACGCAGTATTTT.

The rearrangement links TRBV29-1 to TRBJ2-7, with 9 bases fitting TRBD1. This CDR3 spans 13 amino acids. V was clipped by 6 bases and J by 3 bases; unmatched bases: 6. Germline loops: CDR1 SQVTM, CDR2 ANQGSEA. Written as DNA, the CDR3 is TGCAGCGTAGGACAGGGGCCAGACTACGAGCAGTACTTC. Translated: CSVGQGPDYEQYF.

This clonotype has a handful of counts. The rearrangement links TRBV7-2 to TRBJ2-3, with TRBD2 identical over 8 bases. Germline V lookup: CDR1 SGHTA, CDR2 FQGNSA. The CDR3 consists of 16 residues. V gave up 5 bases and J gave up 7 bases; unmatched junction bases: 14. The CDR3 DNA follows: TGTGCCAGCAGCCAAGCAGCGGGAGTCACCGCGAATACGCAGTATTTT. This encodes CASSQAAGVTANTQYF.

The rearrangement links TRBV6-6 to TRBJ2-7; a possible D gene is TRBD2 (6 bases). The ends were cut back, 4 bases at V and 2 bases at J, with 15 bases in the middle. The germline V gene encodes CDR1 MNHNY and CDR2 SVGAGI (reference sequence). CDR3 length: 15 residues. The CDR3 protein is CASSSLDGSPYEQYF. The CDR3 nucleotides read TGTGCCAGCAGTTCCCTGGACGGGAGTCCCTACGAGCAGTACTTC.